Below, 4 T cell receptor beta chains from the same sample are listed, as sequenced in a study of T-cell reconstitution after alpha-beta-depleted transplantation in children. Unique molecular identifiers were used in preparing the TCRbeta library. TCRdb passed the PCR reads through MiXCR, listing each CDR3 protein once. The sample shows almost 500,000 distinct CDR3 sequences, about 10% of them seen only once. Sequences were derived from PBMCs, sampled before TCRalphabeta/CD19-depleted stem cell transplant. These receptors originate from a child aged 2 to 15 with inherited bone marrow failure, due to receive a stem cell transplant.

The sample holds many counts of this clonotype. The chain couples TRBV27 to TRBJ2-1, with D perhaps matching TRBD1 or TRBD2 (5 bases each). Germline loops: CDR1 MNHEY, CDR2 SMNVEV (reference sequence). Trimming shortened V by 0 bases and J by 0 bases, and 9 bases separated the two germline ends. The CDR3 is 16 amino acids. The CDR3 nucleotides are TGTGCCAGCAGTTTATCAGTGGGGGACTCCTACAATGAGCAGTTCTTC. It yields the protein CASSLSVGDSYNEQFF.

This clonotype was found many times. The chain couples TRBV3-1 to TRBJ2-7; D unclear. Germline loops: CDR1 LGHDT, CDR2 YNNKEL (reference sequence). With 1 base removed from V and 4 bases from J, the gap between germline ends came to 14 bases. The CDR3 has 15 residues. CDR3 DNA sequence: TGTGCCAGCAGCCAAGCGGGTGCGATTACGTACGAGCAGTACTTC. It encodes CASSQAGAITYEQYF.

This clonotype was seen a few times. The chain employs TRBV28 and TRBJ2-3; perhaps TRBD2 as D (6 bases). The CDR3 is made up of 16 amino acids. V dropped 5 bases and J dropped 4 bases, with 19 bases sitting between them. Germline-derived CDR1 and CDR2 are MDHEN and SYDVKM. The CDR3 sequence is CASSPSWGDPPDTQYF. The CDR3 nucleotides read TGTGCCAGCAGTCCCTCCTGGGGGGACCCGCCAGATACGCAGTATTTT. Based on the CDR3 plus reference TRBV28 and TRBJ2-3, the full variable domain is DVKVTQSSRYLVKRTGEKVFLECVQDMDHENMFWYRQDPGLGLRLIYFSYDVKMKEKGDIPEGYSVSREKKERFSLILESASTNQTSMYLCASSPSWGDPPDTQYFGPGTRLTVL.

At least ten counts were recorded for this clonotype. V gene TRBV4-3 combines with J gene TRBJ2-7; TRBD2 might be the D (5 bases). Germline V gives CDR1 LGHNA, CDR2 YSLEER. CDR3 length equals 14 residues. V dropped 3 bases and J dropped 6 bases, with 15 bases sitting between them. The CDR3 region is CASSQNSGYREQYF. DNA for the CDR3: TGCGCCAGCAGCCAGAATTCGGGGTATCGCGAGCAGTACTTC.